This T cell receptor (beta chain) comes out of a study of blood T cells in healthy people across ages. The authors ran a second PCR of about 6 to 12 cycles using a sample-barcoded 5' primer and a J-beta primer mix. One entry per CDR3 protein, called by TCRdb with MiXCR from the 5' RACE reads. Of roughly 1.7 million distinct CDR3 sequences in the sample, 30% to 35% were seen once. Each donor had around 9.2 milliliters of peripheral blood drawn. Findings and caveats of the study: Possibly, changes in expanded clonotypes were confounded because donor CMV status was unknown. Per million T cells, the diversity of TCR beta decreased roughly linearly as age advanced.

Note on this clonotype: Its antigen is not identified.

Germline V lookup: CDR1 LGHNA, CDR2 YNFKEQ. Trimming shortened V by 1 base and J by 9 bases, and 7 bases separated the two germline ends. The CDR3 is 12 amino acids. The sample was blood. The chain joins TRBV4-2 to TRBJ2-1, with D unresolved. The sequence was collected from a woman younger than 45 in good health. The CDR3 DNA is TGTGCCAGCAGCCAAGGGCATCGTGAGCAGTTCTTC. Amino acids: CASSQGHREQFF.